One sample yielded the 2 T cell receptor beta chains listed below, sequenced in a study of blood T cell repertoires in COVID-19. Sequenced by immunoSEQ multiplex PCR; TCRdb stores in-frame clones only, minus some. The sample has 200,000 to 250,000 clones; roughly 84% are singletons. Sequencing used peripheral blood. The receptors were sampled from a man between 25 and 39 years old with active or convalescent COVID-19.

The rearrangement links TRBV12-3 or TRBV12-4 to TRBJ2-7; a weak D match, TRBD1 (6 bases). This CDR3 spans 12 amino acids. The ends were cut back, 5 bases at V and 6 bases at J, with 11 bases in the middle. The chain's CDR3 is CASSLRGGEQYF. CDR3 nucleotide sequence: TGTGCCAGCAGTCTCAGGGGTGGCGAGCAGTACTTC.

The J gene is TRBJ2-2, the V gene TRBV5-4, with D maybe TRBD1 (5 bases). Between the trimmed V and J ends, which lost 4 bases and 0 bases, there was a span of 16 bases. CDR3 length equals 17 residues. Germline CDR1 and CDR2: SGHNT and YYREEE (reference sequence). The CDR3 nucleotides read TGTGCCAGCAGCCCAAAACGGCAGGGTTCGAACACCGGGGAGCTGTTTTTT. Protein sequence: CASSPKRQGSNTGELFF.